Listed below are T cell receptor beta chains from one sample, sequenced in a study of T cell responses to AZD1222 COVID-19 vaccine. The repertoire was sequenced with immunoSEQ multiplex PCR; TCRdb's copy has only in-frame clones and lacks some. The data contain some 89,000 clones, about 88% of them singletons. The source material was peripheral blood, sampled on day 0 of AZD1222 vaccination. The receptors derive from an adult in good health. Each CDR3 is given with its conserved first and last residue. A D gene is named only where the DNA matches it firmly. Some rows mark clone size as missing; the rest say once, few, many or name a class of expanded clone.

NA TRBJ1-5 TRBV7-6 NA TGTGCCAGCAGCCCGCTAGACTCCGACAAGCACAATCAGCCCCAGCATTTT CASSPLDSDKHNQPQHF
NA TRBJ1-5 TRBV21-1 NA TGTGCCAGCAGCAAAGTAGGATGGACCAATCAGCCCCAGCATTTT CASSKVGWTNQPQHF
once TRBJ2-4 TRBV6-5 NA TGTGCCAGCAGTTCCGGGACAATAGCCAAAAACATTCAGTACTTC CASSSGTIAKNIQYF
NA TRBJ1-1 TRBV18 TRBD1 TGTGCCAGCTCACCCAGACAGGGGGGCGACACTGAAGCTTTCTTT CASSPRQGGDTEAFF
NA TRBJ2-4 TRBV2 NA TGTGCCAGCAGTGAGTTAAACATTCAGTACTTC CASSELNIQYF
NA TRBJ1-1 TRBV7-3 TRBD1 TGTGCCAGCAGCTTAGTCACAGGGGGAGCTGAAGCTTTCTTT CASSLVTGGAEAFF
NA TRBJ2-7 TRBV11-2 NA TGTGCCAGCAGCTTAGAGCGGGGCGCCTACGAGCAGTACTTC CASSLERGAYEQYF
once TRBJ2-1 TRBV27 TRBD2 TGTGCCAGCAGTTTCGATCGACTAGCGGGAGTTAATAATGAGCAGTTCTTC CASSFDRLAGVNNEQFF
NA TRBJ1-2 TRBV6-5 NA TGTGCCAGCAGCCAGACAGCGAGCTCTTCTGGCTACACCTTC CASSQTASSSGYTF
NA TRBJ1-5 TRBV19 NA TGTGCCAGTAGTATAGGGACCCCCGGACAGCCCCAGCATTTT CASSIGTPGQPQHF
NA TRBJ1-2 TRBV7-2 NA TGTGCCAGCAGCTTAGTAGATGATAGCAGATATGGCTACACCTTC CASSLVDDSRYGYTF
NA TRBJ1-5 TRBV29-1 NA TGCAGCGTCCTGACAGATTATAGCAATCAGCCCCAGCATTTT CSVLTDYSNQPQHF
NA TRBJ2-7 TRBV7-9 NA TGTGCCAGCAGCCCAGATCAGCCCGGGACCTACGAGCAGTACTTC CASSPDQPGTYEQYF
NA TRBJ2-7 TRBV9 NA TGTGCCAGCAGCGCCGATCAGGGATTTGAGCAGTACTTC CASSADQGFEQYF
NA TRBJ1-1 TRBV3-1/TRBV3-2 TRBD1 TGTGCCAGCAGCCAAGCAACAGGGACAGGGAGATTGAACACTGAAGCTTTCTTT CASSQATGTGRLNTEAFF
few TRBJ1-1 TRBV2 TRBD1 TGTGCCGACCGAACAGGGGGCATGACTGAAGCTTTCTTT CADRTGGMTEAFF
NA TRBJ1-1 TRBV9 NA TGTGCCAGCAGCGTAGGTAAAGGGGACCCTGAAGCTTTCTTT CASSVGKGDPEAFF
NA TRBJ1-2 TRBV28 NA TGTGCCAGCAGTTTCCGGGAGGTGGGGACCCCTGATGGCTACACCTTC CASSFREVGTPDGYTF
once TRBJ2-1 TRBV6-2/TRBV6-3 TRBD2 TGTGCCAGCAGTTATTCACTAGCGGGGCCTTACAATGAGCAGTTCTTC CASSYSLAGPYNEQFF
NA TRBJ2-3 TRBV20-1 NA TGCAGTGCCGCGGCGCCCAATACGCAGTATTTT CSAAAPNTQYF
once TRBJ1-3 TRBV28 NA TGTGCCAGCACCCCGGGGTCGGTGGACACCATATATTTT CASTPGSVDTIYF
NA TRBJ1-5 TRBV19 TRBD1 TGTGCCAGTAGTATGTTTCCGGACAGGGAAGATCAGCCCCAGCATTTT CASSMFPDREDQPQHF
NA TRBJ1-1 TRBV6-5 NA TGTGCCAGCAGTCCCAAGGACCTCCGGTCAGGAGCTTTCTTT CASSPKDLRSGAFF
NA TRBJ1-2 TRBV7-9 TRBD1 TGTGCCAGCGTTGGGACAGATAGATTCGTAGGCTACACCTTC CASVGTDRFVGYTF
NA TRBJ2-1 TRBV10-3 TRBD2 TGTGCCATCAGTGTAGGTCTGCGGGCCCCAACGGGAGGGGAGCAGTTCTTC CAISVGLRAPTGGEQFF
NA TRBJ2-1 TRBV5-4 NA TGTGCCCGACCAGGACCCTCGGGGGAGCAGTTCTTC CARPGPSGEQFF
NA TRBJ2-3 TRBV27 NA TGTGCCAGCAGTTCCCCGGGGAGGAGCACAGATACGCAGTATTTT CASSSPGRSTDTQYF
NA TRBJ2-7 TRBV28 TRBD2 TGTGCCAGCATGGGTTCCGGGAGGGGGGCCTACGAGCAGTACTTC CASMGSGRGAYEQYF
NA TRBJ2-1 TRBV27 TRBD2 TGTGCCAGCAGAACTGCGGGGGGCGACAATGAGCAGTTCTTC CASRTAGGDNEQFF
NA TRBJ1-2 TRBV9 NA TGTGCCAGCAGCGCGTATGACGCCAACTATGGCTACACCTTC CASSAYDANYGYTF
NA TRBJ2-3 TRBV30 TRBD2 TGCGGGGCTAGCGGATTACTCACAGATACGCAGTATTTT CGASGLLTDTQYF
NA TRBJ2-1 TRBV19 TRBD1 TGTGCCAGTACCTCGGGGGACAGGGTGACAAATGAGCAGTTCTTC CASTSGDRVTNEQFF
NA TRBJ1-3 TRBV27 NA TGTGCCAGCAGTCCCCCCCAGGGGAACACCATATATTTT CASSPPQGNTIYF
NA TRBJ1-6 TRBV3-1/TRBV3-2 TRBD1 TGTGCCAGCAGAGTACAGGGGATGAGTTCACCCCTCCACTTT CASRVQGMSSPLHF
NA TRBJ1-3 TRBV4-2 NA TGTGCCAGCAGCCCAACGGGACACCAGACTGGAAACACCATATATTTT CASSPTGHQTGNTIYF
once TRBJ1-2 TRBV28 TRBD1 TGTGCCAGCAGTTTATCCGGGACAGGGGGCTCGGACTATGGCTACACCTTC CASSLSGTGGSDYGYTF
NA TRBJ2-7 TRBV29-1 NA TGCAGCCTAAGTAAGGTTCAGGGATTCTACGAGCAGTACTTC CSLSKVQGFYEQYF
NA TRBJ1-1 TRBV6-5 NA TGTGCCAGCAGTTCTATGTCGGGAACTGAAGCTTTCTTT CASSSMSGTEAFF
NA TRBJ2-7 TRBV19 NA TGTGCCAGCAGTATCCAGTACAACACCTACGAGCAGTACTTC CASSIQYNTYEQYF
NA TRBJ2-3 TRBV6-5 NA TGTGCCAGCAGTTACGGCGGGATAAGCACAGATACGCAGTATTTT CASSYGGISTDTQYF
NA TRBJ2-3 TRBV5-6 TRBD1 TGTGCCAGCAGCTTGGAAGGGACAGGGCCTTCTAGGGATACGCAGTATTTT CASSLEGTGPSRDTQYF
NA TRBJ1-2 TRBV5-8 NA TGTGCCATCCCGTCTGGTCGGCAGCACTATGGCTACACCTTC CAIPSGRQHYGYTF
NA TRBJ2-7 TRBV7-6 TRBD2 TGTGCCAGCAGCCTCACTAGCGGGGGATCCTACGAGCAGTACTTC CASSLTSGGSYEQYF
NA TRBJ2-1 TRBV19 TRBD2 TGTGCCAGTAGTATGGTGGGAGGGTTGTTCTACAATGAGCAGTTCTTC CASSMVGGLFYNEQFF
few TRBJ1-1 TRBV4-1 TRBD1 TGCGCCAGCAGCCAAGAGACAGGGGACACTGAAGCTTTCTTT CASSQETGDTEAFF
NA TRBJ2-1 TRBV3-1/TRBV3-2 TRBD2 TGTGCCAGCAGCGCCCTAGCGGGAGGAATCCGCAATGAGCAGTTCTTC CASSALAGGIRNEQFF
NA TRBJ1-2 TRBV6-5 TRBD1 TGTGCCAGCAGTTCTGGCCGACAGGGGTATGGCTACACCTTC CASSSGRQGYGYTF
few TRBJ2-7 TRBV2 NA TGTGCCAGCAGTCCGCGCTCCTCCTACGAGCAGTACTTC CASSPRSSYEQYF